The clone carrying this T cell receptor beta chain has at least ten counts. The junction departs from germline at one end; a sequencing error may be responsible. TCRdb recomputed calls from the 5' RACE reads with MiXCR, one row per CDR3 protein. The repertoire holds about 520,000 distinct CDR3 sequences, 22% seen once, with around 0.9% in the top ten. The data were taken from a study of identical twins. Germline loops: CDR1 SGHDT, CDR2 YYEEEE. The CDR3 totals 13 residues. This same sample was also part of a study on T cells expressing NK-cell markers. That work adds: Of eight sequenced donors, seven were HCMV-seropositive and one HCMV-seronegative.

Sequenced input: CD4+ T cells sorted from blood. This rearrangement joins TRBV5-6 to TRBJ2-3; D unresolved. The receptor comes from a woman under 30 in good health. This CDR3 is CASSLGPTDTQYF. In DNA, the CDR3 is TGTGCCAGCAGTTTGGGCCCCACAGATACGCAGTATTTT.